This paragraph reports one TCR beta chain. Which cohort a participant joined came from the clinical history participants gave. Recovered Cohort 3 donors showed two negative PCRs, clearance, or symptom resolution. This record comes from a study of blood T cell repertoires in COVID-19. Study in general: Sites across the United States, Italy and Spain contributed samples from acute and convalescent COVID-19.

Germline V gene sequence: CDR1 SNHLY, CDR2 FYNNEI. The CDR3 is 15 amino acids. The J segment lost 4 bases and the V segment lost 5 bases, leaving 6 bases of the junction unmatched. TCRdb's table, derived via immunoSEQ multiplex PCR, lists solely in-frame clones and lacks some. This table has 150,000 or so clones, approximately 90% appearing once. The sequence derives from a man in his fifties or sixties who had recovered from COVID-19. Sequenced sample: PBMCs or T cells enriched from blood (not recorded which). The rearrangement uses TRBV2 and TRBJ1-5; 9 bases align to TRBD1. The CDR3 coding sequence is TGTGCCAGCAGTTTACAGGGGGCTGGGAATCAGCCCCAGCATTTT. This encodes CASSLQGAGNQPQHF.